This is a list of T cell receptor beta chains from one sample in a study of cytomegalovirus exposure and HLA in healthy donors. The protocol was immunoSEQ multiplex PCR, while the TCRdb copy is restricted to in-frame clones and leaves out a portion. The sample comprises some 110,000 clones, roughly 80% of which are singletons, and about 2% rests with the top ten. The sequencing input was PBMCs. Receptor source: a man aged 25 to 40 in good health and CMV-seronegative. Both conserved end residues are part of each CDR3. The D gene is left open where the match is weak. Size is omitted from some rows. Given values are once, few, many or a class for expanded clones.

clone size	D gene	V gene	J gene	CDR3 length	CDR3 DNA	CDR3 protein
-	TRBD1	TRBV6-5	TRBJ2-1	15	TGTGCCAGCAGCCCGACAGGGGGCTCCTACAATGAGCAGTTCTTC	CASSPTGGSYNEQFF
-	TRBD2	TRBV11-3	TRBJ2-2	16	TGTGCCAGCAGCCCGGGGACTAGCGGTCAGACCGGGGAGCTGTTTTTT	CASSPGTSGQTGELFF
-	TRBD2	TRBV6-1	TRBJ2-7	15	TGTGCCAGCAGTGAAAGGACTAGCGGCGGTTACGAGCAGTACTTC	CASSERTSGGYEQYF
-	TRBD1	TRBV18	TRBJ1-3	17	TGTGCCAGCTCACCACCGGGACAGGGCATCTCTGGAAACACCATATATTTT	CASSPPGQGISGNTIYF
-	-	TRBV19	TRBJ1-5	16	TGTGCCAGTATGGGGTGGGGGGGGATGAGCAATCAGCCCCAGCATTTT	CASMGWGGMSNQPQHF
-	TRBD1	TRBV18	TRBJ1-1	14	TGTGCCAGCTCACCTACCGGGGACAGGGGTGTAGCTTTCTTT	CASSPTGDRGVAFF
-	-	TRBV18	TRBJ2-1	17	TGTGCCAGCTCACCACGGGGAGACCAGAGCTCCTACAATGAGCAGTTCTTC	CASSPRGDQSSYNEQFF
-	-	TRBV11-2	TRBJ1-1	14	TGTGCCAGCAGCTTAGGAGGCTCCCGGGGTGAAGCTTTCTTT	CASSLGGSRGEAFF
-	-	TRBV29-1	TRBJ1-5	12	TGCAGCGTTGGAGCGGGCAATCAGCCCCAGCATTTT	CSVGAGNQPQHF
once	-	TRBV6-1	TRBJ1-4	13	TGTGCCAGCGGGGAAGGGGCTGTGGTGAAACTGTTTTTT	CASGEGAVVKLFF
-	-	TRBV10-3	TRBJ1-1	11	TGTGCCATCATGGCGAACACTGAAGCTTTCTTT	CAIMANTEAFF
-	-	TRBV9	TRBJ2-3	14	TGTGCCAGCAGCGTAGTGCCACAGGCAGATACGCAGTATTTT	CASSVVPQADTQYF
few	-	TRBV18	TRBJ1-4	13	TGTGCCAGCTCACTTCAGATTAATGAAAAACTGTTTTTT	CASSLQINEKLFF
-	-	TRBV7-9	TRBJ2-3	15	TGTGCCAGCAGCGGGCGGGACGTTAGCACAGATACGCAGTATTTT	CASSGRDVSTDTQYF
-	-	TRBV6-5	TRBJ2-2	16	TGTGCCAGCAGTTACGATTGGCAGAAGAACACCGGGGAGCTGTTTTTT	CASSYDWQKNTGELFF
-	TRBD2	TRBV18	TRBJ2-5	15	TGTGCCAGCTCACCTCCGGGACTAGCGATGGAGACCCAGTACTTC	CASSPPGLAMETQYF
-	TRBD1	TRBV6-5	TRBJ1-1	11	TGTGCCAGCAGGGGGGACAGTGAAGCTTTCTTT	CASRGDSEAFF
-	-	TRBV5-3	TRBJ1-6	12	TGTGCCAGAGGACTTCACCATCTTGCCCTCCACTTT	CARGLHHLALHF
-	-	TRBV19	TRBJ2-7	14	TGTGCCAGTAGTCCAATTAGTCGTCCATACGAGCAGTACTTC	CASSPISRPYEQYF
-	TRBD1	TRBV29-1	TRBJ1-1	14	TGCAGCGTTGTAGGTGGACAGGGGGCAAATGAAGCTTTCTTT	CSVVGGQGANEAFF
few	-	TRBV27	TRBJ1-2	15	TGTGCCAGCAGTTTCCGACAGGCCGGCGGCTATGGCTACACCTTC	CASSFRQAGGYGYTF
once	-	TRBV5-5	TRBJ1-1	11	TGTGCCAGCAGCTTTTCAGGGTTTGTTTTCTTT	CASSFSGFVFF
-	-	TRBV4-1	TRBJ2-4	16	TGCGCCAGCAGCCAAGAAGAGGTCAGGGGAAAAAACAGTCAGTACTTC	CASSQEEVRGKNSQYF
few	TRBD1	TRBV11-2	TRBJ2-7	14	TGTGCCAGCAGCCCGCGGACAGGGGTGTATGAGCAGTACTTC	CASSPRTGVYEQYF
-	TRBD1	TRBV5-1	TRBJ2-5	15	TGCGCCAGCAGCCTCCGGGACAGGGGGCAAGAGACCCAGTACTTC	CASSLRDRGQETQYF
-	TRBD1	TRBV10-3	TRBJ2-5	16	TGTGCCATCAGCACAGGGGGTGGGGGGCGGCAAGAGACCCAGTACTTC	CAISTGGGGRQETQYF
few	-	TRBV5-4	TRBJ2-3	14	TGTGCCAACACTCCCGGGGATCTCACAGATACGCAGTATTTT	CANTPGDLTDTQYF
-	TRBD1	TRBV5-1	TRBJ2-2	15	TGCGCCAGCAGCTTGACCTCGGACAGGTTTGGGGAGCTGTTTTTT	CASSLTSDRFGELFF
-	TRBD1	TRBV6-5	TRBJ1-6	16	TGTGCCAGCAGTTGGGGGAGGACAGGGGTGGGATCACCCCTCCACTTT	CASSWGRTGVGSPLHF
few	TRBD1	TRBV5-1	TRBJ2-7	15	TGCGCCAGCAGCGGCGGGACAGGGGTCCTCCACGAGCAGTACTTC	CASSGGTGVLHEQYF
-	-	TRBV19	TRBJ1-5	15	TGTGCCAGTAGTATCCAGGCATTTAGCAATCAGCCCCAGCATTTT	CASSIQAFSNQPQHF
-	TRBD2	TRBV4-1	TRBJ2-2	17	TGCGCCAGCAGCCACCCTTTAGGGAGGGGGAACACCGGGGAGCTGTTTTTT	CASSHPLGRGNTGELFF
-	-	TRBV6-1	TRBJ1-5	14	TGTGCCAGCACCCTCGGGGGAGGCAATCAGCCCCAGCATTTT	CASTLGGGNQPQHF
once	-	TRBV6-1	TRBJ2-3	16	TGTGCCAGCAGTGAAAACCGGGATGGGATTCCAGATACGCAGTATTTT	CASSENRDGIPDTQYF
-	-	TRBV2	TRBJ2-5	13	TGTGCCAGCAGTGGCAGGGACCAAGAGACCCAGTACTTC	CASSGRDQETQYF
-	TRBD1	TRBV25-1	TRBJ2-2	14	TGTGCCAGCAGTACCGGGACAGGGGCCGGGGAGCTGTTTTTT	CASSTGTGAGELFF
-	TRBD2	TRBV5-1	TRBJ2-6	19	TGCGCCAGCAGCTTGGAGGGTGCGGGGGGATTCTCTGGGGCCAACGGCCTGACTTTC	CASSLEGAGGFSGANGLTF
once	-	TRBV5-1	TRBJ2-1	13	TGCGCCAGCAGCTGGAACAGGGACGGCGAGCAGTTCTTC	CASSWNRDGEQFF
-	-	TRBV7-2	TRBJ1-1	12	TGTGCCAGCAGCCTTTATTCCCGGGTCGCTTTCTTT	CASSLYSRVAFF
-	-	TRBV7-9	TRBJ2-3	15	TGTGCCAGCAGCCCCCCTAGAGTGGAGGGAGATACGCAGTATTTT	CASSPPRVEGDTQYF
-	TRBD1	TRBV15	TRBJ1-2	18	TGTGCCACCAGCAGAGATCGGGACAGGGGGTCACGGAGCTATGGCTACACCTTC	CATSRDRDRGSRSYGYTF
-	TRBD1	TRBV5-1	TRBJ2-3	16	TGCGCCAGCAGCTTGGCCGGAGAACAGGGGGCAGATACGCAGTATTTT	CASSLAGEQGADTQYF
-	-	TRBV4-1	TRBJ2-3	15	TGCGCCAGCAGCCAAGATGGGCTAGCCACAGATACGCAGTATTTT	CASSQDGLATDTQYF
-	TRBD1	TRBV10-3	TRBJ2-1	15	TGTGCCATCGGGGACAGGTCTCGCTCCTACAATGAGCAGTTCTTC	CAIGDRSRSYNEQFF